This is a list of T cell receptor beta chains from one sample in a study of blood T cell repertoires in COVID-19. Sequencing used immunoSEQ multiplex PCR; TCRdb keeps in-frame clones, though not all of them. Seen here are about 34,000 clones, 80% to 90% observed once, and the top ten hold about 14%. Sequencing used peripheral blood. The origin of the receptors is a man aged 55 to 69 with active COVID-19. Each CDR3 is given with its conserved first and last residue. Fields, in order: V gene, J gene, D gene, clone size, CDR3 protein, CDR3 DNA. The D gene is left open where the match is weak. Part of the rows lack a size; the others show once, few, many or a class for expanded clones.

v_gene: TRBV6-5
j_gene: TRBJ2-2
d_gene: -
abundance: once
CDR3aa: CASRTDRPNTGELFF
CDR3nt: TGTGCCAGCAGGACTGACAGGCCGAACACCGGGGAGCTGTTTTTT

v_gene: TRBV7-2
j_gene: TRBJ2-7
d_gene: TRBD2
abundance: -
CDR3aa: CASSLGTSDEQYF
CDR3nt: TGTGCCAGCAGCTTGGGGACTAGCGACGAGCAGTACTTC

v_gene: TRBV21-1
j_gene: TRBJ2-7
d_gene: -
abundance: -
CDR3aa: CASSKGRLAGGGEQYF
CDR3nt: TGTGCCAGCAGCAAAGGGCGACTAGCGGGAGGGGGCGAGCAGTACTTC

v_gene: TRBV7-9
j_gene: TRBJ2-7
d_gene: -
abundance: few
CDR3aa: CASSSESPTYEQYF
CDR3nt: TGTGCCAGCAGCTCCGAGAGCCCAACCTACGAGCAGTACTTC

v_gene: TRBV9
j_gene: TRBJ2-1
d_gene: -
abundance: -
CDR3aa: CASSIGQTVYNEQFF
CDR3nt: TGTGCCAGCAGTATAGGACAGACCGTTTACAATGAGCAGTTCTTC

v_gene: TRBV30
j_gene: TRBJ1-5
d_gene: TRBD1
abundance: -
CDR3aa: CAWSVPGGQGGQPQHF
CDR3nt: TGTGCCTGGAGTGTACCCGGGGGACAGGGAGGTCAGCCCCAGCATTTT

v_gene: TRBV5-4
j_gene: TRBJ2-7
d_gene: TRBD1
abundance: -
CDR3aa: CASSYGQGVSHEQYF
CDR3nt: TGTGCCAGCAGCTACGGACAGGGGGTTTCCCACGAGCAGTACTTC

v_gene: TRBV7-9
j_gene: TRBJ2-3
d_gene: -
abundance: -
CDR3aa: CASSPVPTDTQYF
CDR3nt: TGTGCCAGCAGCCCAGTACCCACAGATACGCAGTATTTT

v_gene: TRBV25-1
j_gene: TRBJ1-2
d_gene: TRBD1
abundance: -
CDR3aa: CASSDRDRGNYGYTF
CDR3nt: TGTGCCAGCAGTGATCGGGACAGGGGGAACTATGGCTACACCTTC

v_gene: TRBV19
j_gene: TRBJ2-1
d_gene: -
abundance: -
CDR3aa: CASSIDRAGRYNEQFF
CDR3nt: TGTGCCAGTAGTATAGATCGGGCAGGGCGCTACAATGAGCAGTTCTTC

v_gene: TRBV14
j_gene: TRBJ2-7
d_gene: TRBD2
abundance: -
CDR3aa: CASSRDGLGLAGVSYEQYF
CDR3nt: TGTGCCAGCAGCCGGGACGGTCTCGGACTAGCGGGAGTGAGCTACGAGCAGTACTTC

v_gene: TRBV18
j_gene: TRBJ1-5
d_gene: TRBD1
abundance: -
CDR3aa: CASSPTGGNQPQHF
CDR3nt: TGTGCCAGCTCACCTACAGGGGGCAATCAGCCCCAGCATTTT

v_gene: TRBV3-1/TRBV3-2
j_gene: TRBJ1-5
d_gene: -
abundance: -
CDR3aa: CASSPGGGNQPQHF
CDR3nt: TGTGCCAGCAGCCCCGGCGGGGGGAATCAGCCCCAGCATTTT

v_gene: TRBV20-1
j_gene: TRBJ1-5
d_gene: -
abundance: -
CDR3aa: CSASRTGLSNQPQHF
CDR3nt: TGCAGTGCTAGTAGAACGGGGTTGAGCAATCAGCCCCAGCATTTT

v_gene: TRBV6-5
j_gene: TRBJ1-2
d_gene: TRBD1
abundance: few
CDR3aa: CASSYVRTGGGYGYTF
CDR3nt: TGTGCCAGCAGTTACGTTAGGACAGGGGGTGGCTATGGCTACACCTTC

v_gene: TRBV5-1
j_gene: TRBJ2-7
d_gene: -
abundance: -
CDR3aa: CASRWQDSYEQYF
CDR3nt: TGCGCCAGCAGATGGCAGGATTCCTACGAGCAGTACTTC

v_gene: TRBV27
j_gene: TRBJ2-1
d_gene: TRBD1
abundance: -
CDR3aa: CASSSGQGAGAVVNEQFF
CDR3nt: TGTGCCAGCAGTTCGGGACAGGGGGCAGGGGCAGTCGTGAATGAGCAGTTCTTC

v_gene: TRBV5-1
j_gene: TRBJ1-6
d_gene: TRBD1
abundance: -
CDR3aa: CASSLTGGNYNSPLHF
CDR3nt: TGCGCCAGCAGCTTAACAGGGGGGAACTATAATTCACCCCTCCACTTT

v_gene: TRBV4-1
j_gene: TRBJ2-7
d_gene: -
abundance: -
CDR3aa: CASSPAGYAYEQYF
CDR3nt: TGCGCCAGCAGCCCTGCAGGTTACGCCTACGAGCAGTACTTC

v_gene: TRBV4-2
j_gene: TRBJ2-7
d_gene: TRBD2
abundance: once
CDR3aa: CASSREGLTTYEQYF
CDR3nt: TGTGCCAGCAGCCGGGAGGGACTGACGACCTACGAGCAGTACTTC

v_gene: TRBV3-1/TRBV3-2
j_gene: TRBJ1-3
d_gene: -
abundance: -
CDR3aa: CASSRPGSSGNTIYF
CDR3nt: TGTGCCAGCAGCCGTCCAGGGTCCTCTGGAAACACCATATATTTT

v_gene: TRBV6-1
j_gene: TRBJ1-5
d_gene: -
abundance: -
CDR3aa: CASSEYAGDYQPQHF
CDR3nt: TGTGCCAGCAGTGAATACGCAGGGGATTATCAGCCCCAGCATTTT

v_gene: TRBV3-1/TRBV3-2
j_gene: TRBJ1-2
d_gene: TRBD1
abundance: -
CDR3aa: CASSPISRGHYGYTF
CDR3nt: TGTGCCAGCAGCCCTATTTCCAGGGGGCACTATGGCTACACCTTC

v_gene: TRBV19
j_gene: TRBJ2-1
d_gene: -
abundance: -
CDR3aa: CASSKGRSGSYNEQFF
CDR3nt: TGTGCCAGTAGTAAGGGTCGGAGCGGTTCATACAATGAGCAGTTCTTC

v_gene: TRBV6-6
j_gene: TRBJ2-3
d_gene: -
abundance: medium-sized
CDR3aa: CASSYLEGTDTQYF
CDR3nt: TGTGCCAGCAGTTACCTGGAGGGGACAGATACGCAGTATTTT

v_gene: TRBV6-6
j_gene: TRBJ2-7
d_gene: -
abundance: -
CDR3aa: CASSPLQTTGPSSYEQYF
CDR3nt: TGTGCCAGCAGTCCCCTCCAAACCACAGGGCCCTCCTCCTACGAGCAGTACTTC